The next 28 T cell receptor beta chains were all read from a single sample in a study of a mutant IDH1 vaccine in newly diagnosed glioma. Only in-frame clones appear in the TCRdb table, and some are missing; sequencing was by immunoSEQ multiplex PCR. The repertoire holds some 56,000 clones, with about 71% as singletons. The antigens of these receptors remain unknown. The sample's time point: week 47, end of study. The vaccine gave 300 ug of a 20-mer mutant IDH1 peptide subcutaneously per dose. Sequenced material: PBMCs, taken from a glioma patient whose treatment included an IDH1 peptide vaccine. These receptors were collected from a middle-aged man with glioma.

This clone was seen a few times. The chain carries TRBV18 and TRBJ1-3; possibly TRBD1 for D (5 bases). Germline CDR1 reads KGHSH; CDR2 reads LQKENI. Trimming stripped 2 bases from V and 2 bases from J, with 7 bases between. CDR3 length: 14 amino acids. The CDR3 coding sequence is TGTGCCAGCTCACCAGACAGAGCTGGAAACACCATATATTTT. It translates to CASSPDRAGNTIYF.

The chain is built from TRBV5-4 and TRBJ2-5; 10 bases map to TRBD1. Trimming at V came to 4 bases and at J to 5 bases, leaving 8 bases not matched to a gene. The CDR3 is made up of 15 amino acids. Germline V gene sequence: CDR1 SGHNT, CDR2 YYREEE (reference sequence). For the CDR3, the DNA is TGTGCCAGCAGCAAATCGACAGGGGGCGGGGAGACCCAGTACTTC. Residues: CASSKSTGGGETQYF.

The rearrangement uses TRBV7-6 and TRBJ1-2; D remains ambiguous. V shed 5 bases and J shed 8 bases, with 15 bases lying between them. This CDR3 contains 13 residues. Germline-derived CDR1 and CDR2 are SGHVS and FNYEAQ. Here the CDR3 reads CASSQSPGFGYTF. The CDR3 region has the DNA TGTGCCAGCAGCCAATCTCCAGGCTTCGGCTACACCTTC.

This clone was observed a single time. The V and J genes are TRBV2 and TRBJ2-5; 9 bases line up with TRBD2. Germline values: CDR1 SNHLY, CDR2 FYNNEI. The CDR3 sequence is 15 residues long. V shed 10 bases, J shed 0 bases, and the junction held 9 bases outside the gene matches. Here the CDR3 DNA reads TGTGCCATAGGGTTTAGCGGGGGAGACCAAGAGACCCAGTACTTC. Its protein is CAIGFSGGDQETQYF.

The sample holds a few counts of this clone. The chain couples TRBV9 to TRBJ2-2; TRBD1 matches 9 bases. Germline V lookup: CDR1 SGDLS, CDR2 YYNGEE. The CDR3 has 14 residues. V lost 3 bases and J lost 6; bases outside the gene matches: 3. The CDR3 nucleotides read TGTGCCAGCAGCGCTCGACAGGGGGCCGGGGAGCTGTTTTTT. Its protein is CASSARQGAGELFF.

A few counts support this clone. This chain joins TRBV25-1 and TRBJ1-2; a possible D gene is TRBD1 (5 bases). The CDR3 consists of 12 residues. The germline V and J ends were trimmed by 3 bases and 7 bases, with 9 bases remaining between them. Germline-derived CDR1 and CDR2 are MGHDK and SYGVNS. Here the CDR3 DNA reads TGTGCCAGCAGTGACGGGGGAAGTGGCTACACCTTC. Protein: CASSDGGSGYTF.

V usage is TRBV27 and J usage is TRBJ2-7, with TRBD2 matching 9 bases. The germline V gene has CDR1 MNHEY and CDR2 SMNVEV (reference sequence). The CDR3 spans 15 residues. V lost 0 bases to trimming and J lost 3 bases; unmatched junction nucleotides: 3. CDR3 loop: CASSLSSGGNYEQYF. As DNA, the CDR3 is TGTGCCAGCAGTTTATCGAGCGGGGGGAACTACGAGCAGTACTTC.

The chain has TRBV7-9 and TRBJ2-1; TRBD2 matches 10 bases. Trimming removed 8 bases from V and 5 bases from J; junction bases left unmatched: 9. Germline CDR1 is SEHNR and CDR2 is FQNEAQ (reference sequence). This CDR3 has 15 amino acids. DNA of the CDR3: TGTGCCAGCCTAGCGGGGGCCAGGGTCCACAATGAGCAGTTCTTC. Its protein product is CASLAGARVHNEQFF.

The J gene is TRBJ2-1, the V gene TRBV19, with a possible D match to TRBD2 (6 bases). CDR1 is LNHDA and CDR2 is SQIVND in the germline V gene (reference sequence). The V gene lost 2 bases and the J gene lost 0 bases, with 11 bases spanning the gap. CDR3 length equals 16 residues. The CDR3 region is CASSIPTGGSYNEQFF. The CDR3, as DNA: TGTGCCAGTAGTATACCTACCGGGGGCTCCTACAATGAGCAGTTCTTC.

The genes are TRBV6-4 and TRBJ2-7; maybe TRBD2 (6 bases). Trimming removed 11 bases at V and 8 bases at J, with 22 bases between. This CDR3 contains 13 residues. Germline V gene lookup returns CDR1 MRHNA and CDR2 SNTAGT. The CDR3 is CAGPRPGGYKQYF. In DNA, the CDR3 is TGTGCCGGCCCGAGGCCTGGGGGGTACAAGCAGTACTTC.

The V call is TRBV9, the J call TRBJ2-3, with D tentatively TRBD2 (5 bases). The CDR3 is made up of 15 amino acids. V was trimmed by 0 bases and J by 2 bases, leaving 10 bases between them. Germline CDR1 reads SGDLS; CDR2 reads YYNGEE. The CDR3 DNA follows: TGTGCCAGCAGCGTAGGATCTAGCCACACAGATACGCAGTATTTT. This codes for CASSVGSSHTDTQYF.

The table lists this clone with a few counts. The J gene is TRBJ2-1, the V gene TRBV7-8, with D maybe TRBD2 (5 bases). Per germline, CDR1 SGHVS and CDR2 FQNEAQ. The CDR3 is made up of 15 amino acids. The V end lost 5 bases, the J end lost 4 bases, and 15 bases lay between the germline ends. DNA of the CDR3: TGTGCCAGCAGCGCCGTCGGAGGCGGTTACAATGAGCAGTTCTTC. Its translation: CASSAVGGGYNEQFF.

The chain has TRBV6-4 and TRBJ2-6, with D possibly being TRBD1 (6 bases). CDR1 is MRHNA and CDR2 is SNTAGT in the germline V gene. V lost 4 bases to trimming and J lost 0 bases, with 10 bases between them. The CDR3 is 16 residues long. In DNA, the CDR3 is TGTGCCAGCAGTGCGGACAGTTCCTCTGGGGCCAACGTCCTGACTTTC. It specifies CASSADSSSGANVLTF.

The chain recombines TRBV19 with TRBJ2-2; the match to TRBD1 covers 7 bases. Trimming removed 5 bases from V and 4 bases from J; junction bases left unmatched: 7. Germline V gene sequence: CDR1 LNHDA, CDR2 SQIVND (reference sequence). This CDR3 is built from 15 residues. The CDR3, as DNA: TGTGCCAGTAGTCCGCAAGGGGGCGTCACCGGGGAGCTGTTTTTT. This codes for CASSPQGGVTGELFF.

The chain links TRBV6-5 to TRBJ1-2; D not resolved. There are 15 residues in the CDR3. In germline, CDR1 is MNHEY, CDR2 SVGAGI. The V and J ends lost 8 bases and 4 bases respectively, with 20 bases between them. The CDR3 DNA reads as TGTGCCAGCTCCCCCCGGGAGGGTTTAATCTATGGCTACACCTTC. Amino acid sequence: CASSPREGLIYGYTF.

The chain couples TRBV9 to TRBJ2-2; 9 bases map to TRBD2. With V trimmed by 4 bases and J by 5 bases, 12 bases remained unmatched. The germline V gene has CDR1 SGDLS and CDR2 YYNGEE. The CDR3 contains 17 residues. The CDR3 protein is CASSPIGGGGRTGELFF. CDR3 DNA sequence: TGTGCCAGCAGCCCCATTGGCGGGGGGGGGAGAACCGGGGAGCTGTTTTTT.

This clone has a handful of counts. The genes are TRBV14 and TRBJ2-5; D gene uncertain. The germline CDR1 and CDR2 sequences are SGHDN and FVKESK. The CDR3 has 13 amino acids. The V end was cut by 5 bases, the J end by 5 bases, with 12 bases between. In DNA form, the CDR3 reads TGTGCCAGCAGCGTCAACCCTGGGGAGACCCAGTACTTC. The encoded protein is CASSVNPGETQYF.

The chain joins TRBV6-8 to TRBJ1-1; no reliable D call. Germline lookup yields CDR1 MNHGY and CDR2 SAAAGT. V lost 3 bases and J 1 base, leaving 12 bases between the germline ends. This CDR3 region has 15 residues. As DNA, the CDR3 is TGTGCCAGCAGTTATATCCGGGCTAAGAACACTGAAGCTTTCTTT. Translating gives CASSYIRAKNTEAFF.

J is TRBJ2-1 and V is TRBV6-1; TRBD1 aligns across 7 bases. Germline-derived CDR1 and CDR2 are MNHNS and SASEGT. The CDR3 covers 15 residues. J lost 0 bases, V lost 3 bases, and 2 bases had no gene match. CDR3 sequence reads: CASSDWDSSYNEQFF. In DNA form, the CDR3 reads TGTGCCAGCAGTGATTGGGACAGCTCCTACAATGAGCAGTTCTTC.

The chain uses TRBV9 and TRBJ2-3; possibly TRBD1 for D (5 bases). The CDR3 sequence is 15 residues long. Between the trimmed V and J ends, which lost 1 base and 0 bases, there was a span of 9 bases. Germline CDR1 and CDR2: SGDLS and YYNGEE. The CDR3 is CASSVRGLSTDTQYF. The CDR3 region has the DNA TGTGCCAGCAGCGTAAGGGGCCTTAGCACAGATACGCAGTATTTT.

This rearrangement joins TRBV19 to TRBJ2-2; TRBD1 might be the D (6 bases). The CDR3 consists of 14 residues. The V gene's germline CDR1 is LNHDA and CDR2 SQIVND (reference sequence). V was clipped by 7 bases and J by 1 base, with 10 bases between them. The CDR3 sequence is CASKEQGNTGELFF. As DNA, the CDR3 is TGTGCCAGTAAAGAACAGGGGAACACCGGGGAGCTGTTTTTT.

This clone was found once. The rearrangement joins TRBV9 to TRBJ2-1; a weak D match, TRBD2 (5 bases). V dropped 0 bases and J dropped 7 bases, with 8 bases sitting between them. Looked up from germline, CDR1 is SGDLS and CDR2 is YYNGEE. This CDR3 spans 13 amino acids. The CDR3 reads CASSVAEGNEQFF. The CDR3 DNA follows: TGTGCCAGCAGCGTAGCTGAGGGAAATGAGCAGTTCTTC.

This chain links TRBV5-4 with TRBJ2-4, with D hard to call. The V and J ends lost 4 bases and 6 bases respectively, with 17 bases between them. The germline V gene has CDR1 SGHNT and CDR2 YYREEE (reference sequence). This CDR3 comprises 15 residues. This CDR3 is CASSPDIGLGNIQYF. DNA for the CDR3: TGTGCCAGCAGCCCAGATATTGGCCTCGGAAACATTCAGTACTTC.

This clone was counted once. The gene calls are TRBV5-1 and TRBJ2-3; 7 bases fit TRBD2. The CDR3 runs 12 residues. Trimming cost V 4 bases and J 6 bases; bases outside gene matches: 2. The germline V gene encodes CDR1 SGHRS and CDR2 YFSETQ. The DNA of the CDR3 is TGCGCCAGCAGCCAGACTAGCGATACGCAGTATTTT. This encodes CASSQTSDTQYF.

As DNA, the CDR3 is TGCAGTGCTAGGTCGGGAAACACCATATATTTT. Protein: CSARSGNTIYF. V gene TRBV20-1 combines with J gene TRBJ1-3; D uncertain. The CDR3 spans 11 residues. V lost 3 bases, J lost 4 bases, and 4 bases lay in between. Germline V gives CDR1 DFQATT, CDR2 SNEGSKA (reference sequence).

This clone came up once. The CDR3 nucleotides read TGTGCTAGTGGCCTGGGCCAGGGGATCTACACCTTC. Its protein is CASGLGQGIYTF. V and J are TRBV12-5 and TRBJ1-2; D perhaps matches TRBD1 (6 bases). The germline V and J ends were trimmed by 6 bases and 10 bases, with 15 bases remaining between them. Germline V gene data show CDR1 as LGHNT and CDR2 as FRNRAP. The CDR3 loop spans 12 amino acids.

Notes on this clone: At one boundary the junction diverges from the germline segment, which might be a read error. The CDR3 region has the DNA TGTGCCAGCAGACATACAGGGGGCCAATCTTTT. It encodes CASRHTGGQSF. The chain carries TRBV6-5 and TRBJ1-1; 9 positions match TRBD1. The germline CDR1 and CDR2 sequences are MNHEY and SVGAGI. The CDR3 runs 11 residues.

J is TRBJ2-5 and V is TRBV18; D remains ambiguous. This CDR3 spans 13 amino acids. In germline, CDR1 is KGHSH, CDR2 LQKENI. Trimming left V 4 bases short and J 0 bases short, with 6 bases between. The CDR3 bases are TGTGCCAGCTCACGTGGGGACCAAGAGACCCAGTACTTC. The encoded protein is CASSRGDQETQYF. The variable domain in full, completed from reference TRBV18 and TRBJ2-5, reads NAGVMQNPRHLVRRRGQEARLRCSPMKGHSHVYWYRQLPEEGLKFMVYLQKENIIDESGMPKERFSAEFPKEGPSILRIQQVVRGDSAAYFCASSRGDQETQYFGPGTRLLVL.